This TCR beta chain was identified in a study of T cell responses to AZD1222 COVID-19 vaccine (dated by TCRdb to about 2021). Background on the whole study: Because spike-specific TCR depth and breadth did not differ between the two schedules, AZD1222 recipients who got a second dose at roughly 4 weeks were pooled with those who got a second dose at roughly 12 weeks. A total of 230 to 250 trial participants underwent TCR sequencing, of whom about 200 had received two doses of AZD1222 and roughly 26 had received two doses of the MenACWY control vaccine. Trial participants were enrolled into age subgroups of 18-55, 56-69 and 70-plus years, which contained about 150, 27 and 61 TCR-sequenced participants, respectively. The full study reports these points: Nearly half of unique spike-specific TCRs reportedly recognized epitopes outside regions mutated in the B.1.351 and B.1.1.7 variants. Because no samples from the day 14 peak response were available, repertoires could be characterized only after the peak T cell response. The 56-69-year group was small, and its depth increase did not reach significance, likely because of low power. Conclusions about previously exposed vaccinees were limited because only six or seven AZD1222 recipients were SARS-CoV-2 seropositive at baseline. The whole spike protein was spanned by vaccine-associated CD4 TCRs, and dominant responses were seen in regions 160-218 and 743-854. Most participants were white British and females outnumbered males, and the authors suggested that clonal diversity may have been underestimated. Spike-specific TCR breadth and depth rose significantly after two AZD1222 doses compared with day 0 and with MenACWY recipients.

The time point tag for this specimen amounts to: baseline before first vaccination. Vaccinee samples came from UK trials COV001 and COV002, including a single-blind randomized controlled phase 2/3 trial of AZD1222 (ChAdOx1 nCoV-19) in healthy adults. For TCRbeta chain sequencing, PBMC samples were collected from trial participants at day 0 and at day 28 after the second dose. Of note for this clone: Its recognized antigen is unknown. No base quality information exists; no much larger clone differs at one position.

The CDR3 regions of human TCRbeta chains were subjected to immunosequencing. Per the source publication's procedure: Repertoire TCRs were matched against a reference library of SARS-CoV-2-specific TCRs generated with the MIRA antigen-specificity platform. Breadth was defined as the fraction of unique TCRs that were SARS-CoV-2-associated. Depth was defined as the fraction of total T cells that were SARS-CoV-2-associated. Using the MIRA data, every spike-specific TCR was mapped to the spike region that the TCR reacted to and assigned to either a CD4 or a CD8 class. Log10-transformed breadth and depth values were compared by one-way ANOVA with Sidak's multiple comparisons tests. Imported from immuneACCESS, the table was reduced by TCRdb to in-frame sequences with V and J called. These copies leave out some clones; in studies compared against another copy, an unresolved V gene accounts for under half, and the cause of the remainder is not known. The V and J calls and clone size are taken from that table; D and trimming were inferred from the DNA. In this sample the table shows about 85,000 clones, roughly 90% of which occur a single time. The ten biggest clones cover roughly 7.5% of the sample.

Via the germline V gene, CDR1 is SGHNT and CDR2 YENEEA. From its cysteine to its phenylalanine, the CDR3 spans 13 amino acids. Only CDR3 DNA remains: 39 bases, in frame from the first base. Between the V and J ends, shortened by 2 bases and 2 bases respectively, the junction contains 5 bases. Here the chain combines TRBV11-3 and TRBJ2-3, with the identity of the D gene unclear. This sample comprised peripheral blood, obtained on day 0 of AZD1222 vaccination. The receptor was derived from an adult in good health. Here the CDR3 is given as CASSLFHTDTQYF. In nucleotides, the sequence is TGTGCCAGCAGCTTATTCCACACAGATACGCAGTATTTT.